What follows describes a single TCR beta chain. This sample was taken from a study of blood T cell repertoires in COVID-19. As for the study in general: Acute and convalescent COVID-19 specimens originated in the United States, Italy and Spain. PBMCs, B-cell-depleted T cells, or T cells were the source of the cDNA or gDNA that made up the material.

In the original workflow: For nucleated cells, counts were estimated from reference gene primer amplification. Profiled with immunoSEQ multiplex PCR; TCRdb holds only in-frame clones, not every one. V, J and clone size were drawn from that table, and D and trimming were deduced from the DNA. The sample includes around 190,000 clones, 85% of them seen just once. This CDR3 has 14 amino acids. Germline V gene data show CDR1 as MNHEY and CDR2 as SVGAGI. V was pared by 5 bases and J by 8 bases, with 11 bases of the junction left unmatched. The sequence derives from a woman older than 75 with acute or convalescent COVID-19. This chain connects TRBV6-5 to TRBJ1-2; TRBD1 matches 7 bases. Material for sequencing was peripheral blood. CDR3 DNA sequence: TGTGCCAGCAGTAAGGAGGGGGCGTCGGGAGGCTACACCTTC. Translating gives CASSKEGASGGYTF.